This is a list of T cell receptor beta chains from one sample in a study of blood T cell repertoires in COVID-19. The method was immunoSEQ multiplex PCR; TCRdb's version includes in-frame clones alone and lacks a portion of them. Here the sample spans 110,000 or so clones, more than 75% being singletons. Sequencing was performed on peripheral blood. These receptors were collected from a man aged 35 to 55 with acute or convalescent COVID-19. The CDR3 runs from the conserved cysteine through the conserved F or W. Each record gives: D gene, clone size, V gene, J gene, CDR3 protein, CDR3 DNA. A D gene is named only where the DNA matches it firmly. Clone size appears in some rows only: once, few, many, or a class for an expanded clone.

>TRBD1|-|TRBV12-3/TRBV12-4|TRBJ1-3
CASSQGAGNTIYF
TGTGCCAGCAGCCAGGGGGCTGGAAACACCATATATTTT
>-|-|TRBV7-2|TRBJ2-1
CASSLNALVYNEQFF
TGTGCCAGCAGCTTAAACGCATTAGTCTACAATGAGCAGTTCTTC
>-|-|TRBV19|TRBJ1-5
CASSTRTEGQPQHF
TGTGCCAGTAGTACCCGGACGGAGGGCCAGCCCCAGCATTTT
>-|few|TRBV3-1/TRBV3-2|TRBJ1-1
CASSLAVNTEAFF
TGTGCCAGCAGCCTAGCGGTGAACACTGAAGCTTTCTTT
>TRBD2|-|TRBV14|TRBJ2-3
CASSQEKGLVGFPDTQYF
TGTGCCAGCAGCCAAGAAAAAGGACTAGTTGGTTTCCCAGATACGCAGTATTTT
>-|-|TRBV20-1|TRBJ2-1
CSAPTPLEQFF
TGCAGTGCACCTACTCCATTGGAGCAGTTCTTC
>TRBD1|-|TRBV10-3|TRBJ1-1
CAISYTGVGTEAFF
TGTGCCATCAGTTACACAGGGGTAGGCACTGAAGCTTTCTTT
>-|-|TRBV2|TRBJ1-2
CASSDVSYNYGYTF
TGTGCCAGCAGTGACGTCAGTTACAACTATGGCTACACCTTC
>TRBD1|-|TRBV5-4|TRBJ1-2
CASGTVSNYGYTF
TGTGCCAGCGGGACAGTTTCTAACTATGGCTACACCTTC
>TRBD1|-|TRBV2|TRBJ2-2
CASSVPRGQGNTGELFF
TGTGCCAGCAGTGTCCCCCGGGGACAGGGGAACACCGGGGAGCTGTTTTTT
>-|-|TRBV24-1|TRBJ2-7
CATSPRGYPYEQYF
TGTGCCACCTCCCCCAGGGGATACCCCTACGAGCAGTACTTC
>-|-|TRBV2|TRBJ1-6
CASTPLFPGGVCLF
TGTGCCAGCACCCCGCTTTTCCCCGGGGGGGTTTGTCTCTTT
>-|-|TRBV20-1|TRBJ2-7
CSAYRNEQYF
TGCAGTGCTTACAGGAACGAGCAGTACTTC
>-|-|TRBV7-3|TRBJ1-2
CASRGGSYGYTF
TGTGCCAGCAGGGGGGGTAGCTATGGCTACACCTTC
>TRBD2|-|TRBV6-5|TRBJ2-1
CASSYSNGGGAAMFF
TGTGCCAGCAGTTACTCGAACGGCGGGGGGGCTGCCATGTTCTTC
>TRBD1|-|TRBV7-3|TRBJ1-6
CASSSTGVSPLHF
TGTGCCAGCAGCTCAACAGGGGTTTCACCCCTCCACTTT
>-|-|TRBV12-3/TRBV12-4|TRBJ2-7
CASSLRTQYEQYF
TGTGCCAGCAGCCTCCGCACTCAATACGAGCAGTACTTC
>-|-|TRBV4-1|TRBJ2-1
CASSPPGFDNEQFF
TGCGCCAGCAGCCCCCCGGGGTTCGACAATGAGCAGTTCTTC
>-|-|TRBV4-3|TRBJ2-3
CAVGDGGAADTQYF
TGCGCCGTCGGAGATGGGGGGGCGGCAGATACGCAGTATTTT
>-|-|TRBV21-1|TRBJ1-5
CASSKGFERDQPQHF
TGTGCCAGCAGCAAAGGCTTCGAACGGGATCAGCCCCAGCATTTT
>-|-|TRBV7-2|TRBJ1-5
CASSYSVLPGGNQPQHF
TGTGCCAGCAGCTACTCCGTTCTACCTGGAGGCAATCAGCCCCAGCATTTT
>-|-|TRBV25-1|TRBJ2-3
CASSDLAGGIYTDTQYF
TGTGCCAGCAGTGATTTGGCAGGGGGGATATACACAGATACGCAGTATTTT
>-|-|TRBV6-5|TRBJ1-3
CASSLSDGISGNTIYF
TGTGCCAGCAGTTTGTCGGACGGGATCTCTGGAAACACCATATATTTT
>-|few|TRBV4-3|TRBJ1-2
CASSPQGGINYGYTF
TGCGCCAGCAGCCCCCAGGGAGGGATTAACTATGGCTACACCTTC
>-|-|TRBV2|TRBJ1-4
CAGREDGWEKLFF
TGTGCCGGGAGGGAGGACGGTTGGGAAAAACTGTTTTTT
>-|-|TRBV30|TRBJ2-1
CAWKGSGASSYNEQFF
TGTGCCTGGAAAGGTAGCGGAGCGAGCTCCTACAATGAGCAGTTCTTC
>TRBD2|-|TRBV5-1|TRBJ2-7
CASSLVRAAGGLVSEQYF
TGCGCCAGCAGCTTGGTGCGGGCTGCGGGGGGGCTGGTGTCCGAGCAGTACTTC
>-|once|TRBV3-1/TRBV3-2|TRBJ2-5
CASSQDSSSRSGTQYF
TGTGCCAGCAGCCAAGATTCGTCTAGTAGATCCGGGACCCAGTACTTC
>-|-|TRBV21-1|TRBJ2-7
CASSRRTEDEQYF
TGTGCCAGCAGCAGGCGGACAGAGGACGAGCAGTACTTC
>TRBD1|-|TRBV24-1|TRBJ2-3
CATSDFGGTGDTDTQYF
TGTGCCACCAGTGATTTTGGGGGGACAGGGGACACAGATACGCAGTATTTT
>-|-|TRBV6-4|TRBJ1-1
CASSVDRNTEAFF
TGTGCCAGCAGCGTAGACAGGAACACTGAAGCTTTCTTT
>TRBD1|few|TRBV7-9|TRBJ2-1
CASRPGQGSNEQFF
TGTGCCAGCAGGCCTGGACAGGGTAGCAATGAGCAGTTCTTC
>-|-|TRBV5-1|TRBJ2-2
CASSLEGRARGTGELFF
TGCGCCAGCAGCTTGGAAGGGCGTGCCCGAGGGACCGGGGAGCTGTTTTTT
>TRBD2|once|TRBV4-1|TRBJ2-3
CASSQSPSGGDTDTQYF
TGCGCCAGCAGCCAGAGCCCTAGCGGGGGGGACACAGATACGCAGTATTTT
>TRBD2|-|TRBV20-1|TRBJ2-5
CSASLAGLSQETQYF
TGCAGTGCGAGTTTAGCGGGGTTAAGCCAAGAGACCCAGTACTTC
>-|-|TRBV5-1|TRBJ2-7
CASSTPTGAYEQYF
TGCGCCAGCAGCACCCCGACAGGAGCCTACGAGCAGTACTTC
>TRBD1|-|TRBV5-4|TRBJ1-2
CASSLDRGLNGYTF
TGTGCCAGCAGCTTAGACAGGGGGCTAAATGGCTACACCTTC
>-|-|TRBV6-5|TRBJ1-2
CASSYEGPYGYTF
TGTGCCAGCAGTTACGAGGGCCCCTATGGCTACACCTTC
>-|-|TRBV3-1/TRBV3-2|TRBJ2-2
CASSEGTGTGELFF
TGTGCCAGCAGCGAAGGTACAGGGACCGGGGAGCTGTTTTTT
>-|once|TRBV27|TRBJ2-7
CASSPNQGGNEQYF
TGTGCCAGCAGTCCCAACCAGGGGGGTAACGAGCAGTACTTC
>-|-|TRBV5-1|TRBJ2-3
CASSGARETQYF
TGCGCCAGCAGCGGCGCCCGGGAAACGCAGTATTTT
>TRBD1|-|TRBV5-6|TRBJ1-2
CASSTRDRGYYGYTF
TGTGCCAGCAGCACCCGGGACAGGGGTTACTATGGCTACACCTTC
>-|-|TRBV19|TRBJ2-1
CASSPGQNNEQFF
TGTGCCAGTAGTCCCGGACAGAACAATGAGCAGTTCTTC
>TRBD1|-|TRBV2|TRBJ2-2
CASSGQGRAGELFF
TGTGCCAGCAGCGGACAGGGAAGGGCCGGGGAGCTGTTTTTT
>TRBD2|-|TRBV30|TRBJ2-7
CAWRATSGTYEQYF
TGTGCCTGGAGAGCCACTAGCGGTACCTACGAGCAGTACTTC
>-|-|TRBV7-6|TRBJ2-7
CASSLEGRGPYEQYF
TGTGCCAGCAGCTTAGAGGGCAGGGGTCCCTACGAGCAGTACTTC
>TRBD1|-|TRBV5-1|TRBJ1-1
CASSLGTGAGTEAFF
TGCGCCAGCAGCTTGGGGACAGGGGCTGGCACTGAAGCTTTCTTT
>TRBD1|-|TRBV14|TRBJ1-1
CASSQRGRGLEAFF
TGTGCCAGCAGCCAAAGGGGCAGGGGGCTTGAAGCTTTCTTT
>-|-|TRBV2|TRBJ2-1
CASISPRVFSYNEQFF
TGTGCCAGCATATCACCTCGGGTCTTCTCCTACAATGAGCAGTTCTTC
>TRBD2|-|TRBV24-1|TRBJ2-3
CATSAWTSGGTDTQYF
TGTGCCACCAGTGCTTGGACTAGCGGCGGGACAGATACGCAGTATTTT